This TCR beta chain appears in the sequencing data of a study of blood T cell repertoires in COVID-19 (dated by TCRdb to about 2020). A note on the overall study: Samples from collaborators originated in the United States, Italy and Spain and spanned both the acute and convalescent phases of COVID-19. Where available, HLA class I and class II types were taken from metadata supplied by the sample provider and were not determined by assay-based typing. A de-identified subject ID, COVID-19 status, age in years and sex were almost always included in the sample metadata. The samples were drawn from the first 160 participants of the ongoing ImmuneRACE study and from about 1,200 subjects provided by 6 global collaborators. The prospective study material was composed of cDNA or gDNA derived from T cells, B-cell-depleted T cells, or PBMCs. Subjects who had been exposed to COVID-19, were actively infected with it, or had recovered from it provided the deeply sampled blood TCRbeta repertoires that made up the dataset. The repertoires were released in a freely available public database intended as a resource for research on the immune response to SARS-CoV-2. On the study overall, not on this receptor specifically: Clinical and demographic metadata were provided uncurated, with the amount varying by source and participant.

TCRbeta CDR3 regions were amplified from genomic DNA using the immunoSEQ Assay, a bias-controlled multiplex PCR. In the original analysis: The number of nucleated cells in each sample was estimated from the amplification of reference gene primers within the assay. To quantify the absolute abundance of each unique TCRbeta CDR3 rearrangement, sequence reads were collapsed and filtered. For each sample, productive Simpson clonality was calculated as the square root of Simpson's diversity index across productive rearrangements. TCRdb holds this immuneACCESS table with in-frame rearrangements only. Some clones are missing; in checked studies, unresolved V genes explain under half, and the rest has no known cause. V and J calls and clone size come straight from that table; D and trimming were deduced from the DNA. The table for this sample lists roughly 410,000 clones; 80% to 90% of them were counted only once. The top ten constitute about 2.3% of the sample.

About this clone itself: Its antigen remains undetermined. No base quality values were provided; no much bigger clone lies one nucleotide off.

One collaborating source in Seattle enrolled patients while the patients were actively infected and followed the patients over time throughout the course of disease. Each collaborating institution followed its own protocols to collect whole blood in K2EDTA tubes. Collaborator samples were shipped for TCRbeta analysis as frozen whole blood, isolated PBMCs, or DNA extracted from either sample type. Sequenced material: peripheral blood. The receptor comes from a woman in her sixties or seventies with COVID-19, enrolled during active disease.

The CDR3: CASRSRQGSTGELFF. The nucleotide sequence reads TGTGCCAGCAGATCCAGACAGGGGAGCACCGGGGAGCTGTTTTTT. Recombination connected TRBV27 to TRBJ2-2; 8 nucleotides in the junction match TRBD1. The CDR3 numbers 15 residues from cysteine through phenylalanine. Solely the CDR3 DNA is kept, with 45 bases framed from the first base. V and J are trimmed by 6 bases and 4 bases, and the gene matches miss 7 bases of the junction. Looking up the germline V gene (reference sequence) yields CDR1 MNHEY and CDR2 SMNVEV.